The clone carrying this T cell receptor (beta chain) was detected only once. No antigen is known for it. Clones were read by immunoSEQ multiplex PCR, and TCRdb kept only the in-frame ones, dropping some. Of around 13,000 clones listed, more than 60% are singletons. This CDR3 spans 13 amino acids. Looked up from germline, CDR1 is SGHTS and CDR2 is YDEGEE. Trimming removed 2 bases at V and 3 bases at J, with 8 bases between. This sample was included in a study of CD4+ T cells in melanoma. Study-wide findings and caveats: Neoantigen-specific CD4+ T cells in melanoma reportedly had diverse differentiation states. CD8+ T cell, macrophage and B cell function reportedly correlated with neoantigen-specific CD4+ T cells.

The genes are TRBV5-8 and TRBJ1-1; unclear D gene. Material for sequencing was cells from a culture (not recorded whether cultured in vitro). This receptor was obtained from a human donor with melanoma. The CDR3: CASSFGLDTEAFF. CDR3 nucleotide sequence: TGTGCCAGCAGCTTCGGCCTCGACACTGAAGCTTTCTTT. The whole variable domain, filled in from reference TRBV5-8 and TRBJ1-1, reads EAGVTQSPTHLIKTRGQQATLRCSPISGHTSVYWYQQALGLGLQFLLWYDEGEERNRGNFPPRFSGRQFPNYSSELNVNALELEDSALYLCASSFGLDTEAFFGQGTRLTVV.